Below are 16 T cell receptor beta chains sequenced from a single sample in a study of shared clonotypes between healthy human individuals. Naive CD8 populations comprised CD45RO-negative cells positively selected for CCR7, excluding terminally differentiated effector memory CD45RA+ cells. Repertoires were generated with immunoSEQ multiplex PCR, while TCRdb's copy carries only in-frame clones and drops some. The repertoire holds some 800,000 clones, with about 91% as singletons. Input material: naive CD8+ T cells sorted from blood. These receptors were taken from a man aged 30-40 years in good health.

The chain has TRBV5-6 and TRBJ2-1; 8 nucleotides agree with TRBD2. V was clipped by 4 bases and J by 5 bases; unmatched bases: 8. The CDR3 runs to 15 residues. Germline CDR1 and CDR2: SGHDT and YYEEEE. CDR3 sequence: CASSAPSGYHNEQFF. DNA for the CDR3: TGTGCCAGCAGCGCCCCTAGCGGGTACCACAATGAGCAGTTCTTC.

This sequence joins TRBV7-9 and TRBJ2-7; 10 bases align to TRBD2. CDR1 and CDR2 from the germline V gene are SEHNR and FQNEAQ (reference sequence). V was pared by 5 bases and J by 4 bases, with 8 bases of the junction left unmatched. The length of the CDR3 is 15 residues. DNA of the CDR3: TGTGCCAGCAGCCCCCCACTAGCGGGAAGGTACGAGCAGTACTTC. Its translation is CASSPPLAGRYEQYF.

This chain uses TRBV11-2 with TRBJ1-4, with 8 bases identical to TRBD1. The CDR3 contains 17 residues. V shed 1 base and J 9 bases; nucleotides not matched to a gene: 13. In germline, CDR1 is SGHAT, CDR2 FQNNGV. The CDR3 bases are TGTGCCAGCAGCTTAGTACCGGATGAGACAGGGGAACAAAAACTGTTTTTT. Translation: CASSLVPDETGEQKLFF.

V usage is TRBV7-9 and J usage is TRBJ2-4; 9 positions agree with TRBD1. The CDR3 sequence is 15 residues long. CDR1 is SEHNR and CDR2 is FQNEAQ in the germline V gene (reference sequence). V lost 5 bases to trimming and J lost 5 bases; unmatched junction nucleotides: 7. This CDR3 is CASSRGQGLENIQYF. The CDR3 DNA follows: TGTGCCAGCAGCCGAGGACAGGGGTTGGAAAACATTCAGTACTTC.

This clone was seen a few times. The DNA of the CDR3 is TGTGCCAGCAGCTTAGGGACAGGTGTCTATGGCTACACCTTC. Residues: CASSLGTGVYGYTF. V and J are TRBV7-8 and TRBJ1-2; TRBD1 aligns across 7 bases. The germline CDR1 and CDR2 sequences are SGHVS and FQNEAQ. V gave up 1 base and J gave up 4 bases; unmatched junction bases: 3. CDR3 length: 14 residues. Complete variable domain (other parts from reference TRBV7-8 and TRBJ1-2): GAGVSQSPRYKVAKRGQDVALRCDPISGHVSLFWYQQALGQGPEFLTYFQNEAQLDKSGLPSDRFFAERPEGSVSTLKIQRTQQEDSAVYLCASSLGTGVYGYTFGSGTRLTVV.

The chain links TRBV4-3 to TRBJ2-1, with TRBD1 matching over 7 bases. The junction had 2 bases not matched to a gene; V was cut back by 0 bases and J by 0 bases. The germline gives CDR1 LGHNA, CDR2 YSLEER. The CDR3 contains 16 residues. CDR3 DNA sequence: TGCGCCAGCAGCCAAGATGGGACAGCCTCCTACAATGAGCAGTTCTTC. This sequence encodes CASSQDGTASYNEQFF.

In this sample, this clone turned up a few times. The chain links TRBV7-9 to TRBJ2-7; the D gene is possibly TRBD2 (5 bases). In germline, CDR1 is SEHNR, CDR2 FQNEAQ (reference sequence). The CDR3 totals 14 residues. Trimming removed 1 base at V and 2 bases at J, with 9 bases between. DNA for the CDR3: TGTGCCAGCAGCTTAGACGGGGTCCCCTACGAGCAGTACTTC. Protein sequence: CASSLDGVPYEQYF.

A note on this clone: This sample also contains other DNA sequences that code for the same CDR3. The chain recombines TRBV9 with TRBJ2-7; a weak D match, TRBD2 (5 bases). The CDR3 totals 12 residues. Germline-derived CDR1 and CDR2 are SGDLS and YYNGEE. The V end lost 4 bases, the J end lost 4 bases, and 9 bases lay between the germline ends. The CDR3 nucleotides read TGTGCCAGCAGCCCTCGGGGTTACGAGCAGTACTTC. Amino acid sequence: CASSPRGYEQYF.

The chain carries TRBV7-2 and TRBJ2-7; 9 bases are a match to TRBD1. This CDR3 is 14 amino acids long. With 5 bases clipped from V and 4 bases from J, the junction kept 6 bases outside the gene matches. Germline V gene sequence: CDR1 SGHTA, CDR2 FQGNSA. CDR3 coding DNA: TGTGCCAGCAGCCCCACAGGGGGCATGTACGAGCAGTACTTC. This sequence encodes CASSPTGGMYEQYF.

The rearrangement joins TRBV9 to TRBJ2-7; D unresolved. The CDR3 consists of 15 residues. In germline, CDR1 is SGDLS, CDR2 YYNGEE. Trimming took 4 bases from V and 0 from J, leaving 14 bases between them. The CDR3 coding sequence is TGTGCCAGCAGCCCCTCAGACGGCAGCTCCTACGAGCAGTACTTC. It is translated as CASSPSDGSSYEQYF.

This clone has only a few counts. The rearrangement uses TRBV11-2 and TRBJ2-7, with TRBD2 matching 8 bases. Germline lookup yields CDR1 SGHAT and CDR2 FQNNGV. The CDR3 length is 11 residues. The trim removed 1 base at V and 11 bases at J, leaving 1 base unmatched. The CDR3 sequence: CASSLAGGKYF. CDR3 in DNA: TGTGCCAGCAGCTTAGCGGGGGGGAAGTACTTC. Full variable domain (missing parts from reference TRBV11-2 and TRBJ2-7): EAGVAQSPRYKIIEKRQSVAFWCNPISGHATLYWYQQILGQGPKLLIQFQNNGVVDDSQLPKDRFSAERLKGVDSTLKIQPAKLEDSAVYLCASSLAGGKYFGPGTRLTVT.

The gene calls are TRBV6-5 and TRBJ1-1, with D possibly TRBD1 on 5 matching bases. Trimming removed 5 bases from V and 8 bases from J, with 18 bases in between. Germline CDR1 MNHEY, CDR2 SVGAGI. This CDR3 spans 14 amino acids. The CDR3 nucleotides are TGTGCCAGCAGTCACGATTTAGGGGCAGGGGAAGCTTTCTTT. Translated, it gives CASSHDLGAGEAFF.

V and J are TRBV18 and TRBJ2-1, with TRBD2 matching 8 bases. Looked up from germline, CDR1 is KGHSH and CDR2 is LQKENI. After removal of 3 bases from V and 3 bases from J, the junction contained 13 bases not matched to a gene. The CDR3 consists of 18 residues. CDR3 sequence reads: CASSPVVSGGPYYNEQFF. CDR3 sequence (DNA): TGTGCCAGCTCACCGGTCGTCTCGGGAGGGCCTTACTACAATGAGCAGTTCTTC.

The gene calls are TRBV28 and TRBJ1-1, with a tentative D call TRBD1 (6 bases). Trimming stripped 6 bases from V and 1 base from J, with 9 bases between. Per the germline V gene, CDR1 is MDHEN and CDR2 is SYDVKM. This CDR3 spans 13 amino acids. This CDR3 reads CASSAQGNTEAFF. The CDR3 DNA reads as TGTGCCAGCAGCGCACAGGGGAACACTGAAGCTTTCTTT.

CDR3 bases: TGTGCCAGCAGCCAAGCCATAAATTCATACCGCGGCAATTATGAGCAGTTCTTC. This sequence encodes CASSQAINSYRGNYEQFF. This chain links TRBV14 with TRBJ2-1; D is ambiguous. The V end was cut by 1 base, the J end by 8 bases, with 24 bases between. Per the germline V gene, CDR1 is SGHDN and CDR2 is FVKESK. The length of the CDR3 is 18 residues.

V gene TRBV9 combines with J gene TRBJ1-2, with 7 bases matching TRBD1. The CDR3 is 12 amino acids. V shed 3 bases, J shed 8 bases, and the junction held 4 bases outside the gene matches. Germline V CDR1 and CDR2: SGDLS, YYNGEE. The CDR3 nucleotides read TGTGCCAGCAGCGGACAGGGAAGCGGCTACACCTTC. This codes for CASSGQGSGYTF.